The source of this TCR beta chain is a study of brain T cells in children with intractable seizures. Notes on this clone: The sample has other DNA sequences that encode this CDR3 too.

Germline lookup yields CDR1 GTSNPN and CDR2 SVGIG (reference sequence). The germline V and J ends were trimmed by 0 bases and 4 bases, with 6 bases remaining between them. CDR3 length equals 12 residues. Profiling relied on immunoSEQ multiplex PCR, and the TCRdb table lists in-frame clones only, not all of them. The profile covers 100,000 to 120,000 clones, with around 94% appearing a single time and around 4% taken by the ten largest. The chain couples TRBV30 to TRBJ1-2, with D hard to call. The TCR originated in a boy less than two years old with hemimegalencephaly and intractable seizures. This specimen consisted of peripheral blood, obtained at surgery. Here the CDR3 reads CAWSVGVYGYTF. Written as DNA, the CDR3 is TGTGCCTGGAGTGTCGGGGTCTATGGCTACACCTTC.